This T cell receptor beta chain was captured in a study of blood T cells in healthy people across ages. Study findings and constraints: Possibly, changes in expanded clonotypes were confounded because donor CMV status was unknown. Naive CD4+ cell counts and diversity both ran higher in long-lived than in aged donors.

The CDR3 covers 12 residues. From germline, CDR1 is DFQATT and CDR2 SNEGSKA (reference sequence). This clonotype was counted only a few times. Its antigen is not identified. There were at least 5.5 micrograms of total RNA extracted from every sample. With a J-beta primer mix and a sample-barcoded 5' primer, a second PCR ran about 7 to 11 cycles. Individual samples furnished no less than 2.5 million CDR3-containing paired-end reads apiece. TCRdb re-analysed the 5' RACE reads in MiXCR, keeping a single row per CDR3 protein. The sample records some 750,000 distinct CDR3 sequences, approximately 22% being singletons.

The sample comprised blood. This TCR was recovered from a man between 65 and 85 years old in good health. The V and J genes are TRBV20-1 and TRBJ2-7; D is unresolved. Matching the DNA end better, TRBJ2-1 makes the J call doubtful. DNA for the CDR3: TGCAGTGCTAGAGCCACATACAATGAGCAGTTCTTC. Translating gives CSARATYNEQFF.